This T cell receptor beta chain was captured in a study of blood T cells in healthy people across ages. The J segment lost 6 bases and the V segment lost 3 bases, leaving 7 bases of the junction unmatched. Germline loops: CDR1 DFQATT, CDR2 SNEGSKA (reference sequence). This CDR3 comprises 14 residues. Together with a sample-barcoded 5' primer, a J-beta primer mix was included in a second PCR lasting about 6 to 11 cycles. One entry per CDR3 protein results from TCRdb running MiXCR on the 5' RACE reads. The sample has 700,000 or so distinct CDR3 sequences, roughly 41% seen once. The genes are TRBV20-1 and TRBJ2-3; 9 nucleotides align to TRBD1. Source material: blood. This clonotype originated in a man older than 75 in good health. CDR3 DNA: TGCAGTGCTAGCTCCGGGACAGGGTCGGATACGCAGTATTTT. It codes for CSASSGTGSDTQYF.